This T cell receptor beta chain was recovered during a study of T cell responses to AZD1222 COVID-19 vaccine. Germline V gene data show CDR1 as LNHDA and CDR2 as SQIVND (reference sequence). The CDR3 spans 12 residues. V shed 2 bases and J shed 14 bases, with 10 bases lying between them. Repertoires were generated with immunoSEQ multiplex PCR, while TCRdb's copy carries only in-frame clones and drops some. The sample includes about 130,000 clones, nearly 90% of them seen just once. The rearrangement links TRBV19 to TRBJ1-6; D is ambiguous. The receptor was isolated from an adult who received the AZD1222 COVID-19 vaccine. Source: peripheral blood, taken 28 days after the second AZD1222 dose. Here the CDR3 reads CASSISTGSLHF. DNA of the CDR3: TGTGCCAGTAGTATAAGTACCGGATCCCTCCACTTT.